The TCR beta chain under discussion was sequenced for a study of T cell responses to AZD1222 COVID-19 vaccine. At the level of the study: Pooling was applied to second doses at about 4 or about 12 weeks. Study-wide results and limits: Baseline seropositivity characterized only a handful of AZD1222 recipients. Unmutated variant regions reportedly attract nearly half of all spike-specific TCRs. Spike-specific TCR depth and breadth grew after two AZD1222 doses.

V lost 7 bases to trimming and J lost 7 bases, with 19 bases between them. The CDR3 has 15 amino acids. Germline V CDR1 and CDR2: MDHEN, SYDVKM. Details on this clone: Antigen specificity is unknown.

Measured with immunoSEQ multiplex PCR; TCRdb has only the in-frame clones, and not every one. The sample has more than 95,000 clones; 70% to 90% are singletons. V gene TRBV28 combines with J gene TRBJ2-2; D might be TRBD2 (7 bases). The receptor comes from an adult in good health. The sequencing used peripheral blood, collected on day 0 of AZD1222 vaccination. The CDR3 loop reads CASTLEVGGLGELFF. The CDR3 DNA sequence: TGTGCCAGCACCCTGGAGGTCGGGGGGCTCGGGGAGCTGTTTTTT.